This is a list of T cell receptor beta chains from one sample in a study of blood T cells in healthy people across ages. TCRdb processed the 5' RACE reads anew with MiXCR; each CDR3 protein has one entry. Of more than 500,000 distinct CDR3 sequences in the sample, 27% were seen once. Material for sequencing was blood. These receptors were obtained from a woman in her 70s in good health. Each CDR3 is given with its conserved first and last residue. Each record gives: clone size, D gene, V gene, J gene, CDR3 protein, CDR3 DNA. D genes are given only for firm matches. Rows may omit the clone size; those that give it use once, few, many or a size class.

-,-,TRBV20-1,TRBJ2-3,CSSSVAGRTDTQYF,TGCAGTTCCAGTGTCGCGGGACGCACAGATACGCAGTATTTT
-,-,TRBV5-1,TRBJ1-5,CASRLAVRADTQHF,TGCGCCAGCAGACTAGCGGTCCGCGCAGATACGCAGCATTTT
-,TRBD1,TRBV7-2,TRBJ2-3,CASSNRGTTDTQYF,TGTGCCAGCAGCAACAGGGGGACCACAGATACGCAGTATTTT
-,TRBD2,TRBV5-1,TRBJ2-1,CASAGLVSGSNEQFF,TGCGCCAGTGCTGGACTAGTCTCGGGGAGTAATGAGCAGTTCTTC
-,-,TRBV29-1,TRBJ1-2,CSVEDRPLAVYGYTF,TGCAGCGTTGAAGATCGGCCCTTGGCAGTCTATGGCTACACCTTC
-,TRBD1,TRBV9,TRBJ1-1,CASSRDREEAFF,TGTGCCAGCAGCCGGGACAGGGAAGAAGCTTTCTTT
-,TRBD2,TRBV7-2,TRBJ2-1,CASSKGLAGSREQFF,TGTGCCAGCAGCAAGGGACTAGCGGGCTCTAGGGAGCAGTTCTTC
-,TRBD2,TRBV25-1,TRBJ2-7,CASSFGGGEQYF,TGTGCCAGCAGTTTCGGGGGGGGCGAGCAGTACTTC
-,-,TRBV27,TRBJ1-2,CASSLKRTVSYGYTF,TGTGCCAGCAGTTTAAAGAGGACAGTGAGCTATGGCTACACCTTC
once,-,TRBV6-6,TRBJ1-6,CASSYGTANSPPHF,TGTGCCAGCAGTTACGGGACGGCTAATTCACCCCCCCACTTT
-,TRBD1,TRBV2,TRBJ1-4,CAGSSGQGLVELFF,TGTGCCGGCAGCTCGGGACAGGGCTTGGTGGAACTGTTTTTT
-,-,TRBV3-1,TRBJ1-2,CASSQDFGFNGYTF,TGTGCCAGCAGCCAAGATTTTGGGTTTAACGGCTACACCTTC
-,-,TRBV27,TRBJ1-2,CASSTGGGYGYTF,TGTGCCAGCAGTACAGGAGGAGGGTATGGCTACACCTTC
few,-,TRBV15,TRBJ2-5,CATSRDANRGGETQYF,TGTGCCACCAGCAGAGATGCGAACAGAGGGGGAGAGACCCAGTACTTC
few,-,TRBV29-1,TRBJ2-3,CSAWAGRSTDTQYF,TGCAGCGCCTGGGCAGGCAGATCCACAGATACGCAGTATTTT
-,TRBD1,TRBV7-2,TRBJ2-7,CASSGGQGSSYEQYF,TGTGCCAGCAGCGGGGGACAGGGTAGCTCCTACGAGCAGTACTTC
-,TRBD2,TRBV12-3/TRBV12-4,TRBJ2-5,CASSPYPGLAGGPREQYF,TGTGCCAGCAGTCCATACCCGGGACTAGCGGGGGGGCCGCGAGAGCAGTACTTC
few,TRBD1,TRBV20-1,TRBJ1-6,CSAKTGGSAYNSPLHF,TGCAGTGCTAAGACAGGGGGCAGCGCCTATAATTCACCCCTCCACTTT
-,-,TRBV6-1,TRBJ1-5,CASRKGSSNQPQHF,TGTGCCAGCAGGAAGGGTTCGAGCAATCAGCCCCAGCATTTT
-,-,TRBV6-6,TRBJ2-5,CASKRTGQETQYF,TGTGCCAGCAAGAGAACAGGGCAAGAGACCCAGTACTTC
-,-,TRBV4-3,TRBJ1-1,CASSQDPGANTEAFF,TGCGCCAGCAGCCAAGATCCAGGGGCAAACACTGAAGCTTTCTTT
-,TRBD2,TRBV10-3,TRBJ2-3,CAISVSGGRTDTQYF,TGTGCCATCAGTGTGTCGGGGGGTCGCACAGATACGCAGTATTTT
few,-,TRBV21-1,TRBJ1-6,CASSTWDRWDSPLHF,TGTGCCAGCAGCACCTGGGACAGGTGGGATTCACCCCTCCACTTT
-,-,TRBV24-1,TRBJ2-1,CATSDAGQLKGYNEQFF,TGTGCCACCAGTGATGCGGGACAGCTAAAAGGCTACAATGAGCAGTTCTTC
-,-,TRBV12-3/TRBV12-4,TRBJ2-7,CASSLGQGLSEQYF,TGTGCCAGCAGCCTGGGGCAGGGGCTAAGCGAGCAGTACTTC
few,-,TRBV5-1,TRBJ1-1,CASSLGHSSNTEAFF,TGCGCCAGCAGCTTGGGGCACAGCTCGAACACTGAAGCTTTCTTT
many,-,TRBV24-1,TRBJ2-3,CATSRLGEDTQYF,TGTGCCACCTCCCGACTAGGGGAGGATACGCAGTATTTT
-,-,TRBV6-1,TRBJ1-4,CASIPRRDTGREKLFF,TGTGCCAGCATCCCGCGCCGGGACACGGGGAGGGAAAAACTGTTTTTT